This T cell receptor beta chain was sequenced during a study of T cell responses to AZD1222 COVID-19 vaccine. The protocol was immunoSEQ multiplex PCR, while the TCRdb copy is restricted to in-frame clones and leaves out a portion. The sample has around 100,000 clones, over 75% seen once. To note about this clone: Its antigen is not known.

In germline, CDR1 is MNHEY, CDR2 SVGEGT. CDR3 length: 16 residues. The V segment lost 0 bases and the J segment 0 bases; nucleotides outside the gene matches: 2. Regarding the study as a whole: Every sample of the repertoires postdated the peak T cell response. The study reported that nearly half of spike-specific TCRs target unmutated variant regions. Clonal diversity was possibly underestimated, and white British individuals and females predominated among donors. Recipients of two AZD1222 doses showed rising Spike-specific TCR breadth and depth.

The sample in question was peripheral blood, obtained on day 0 of MenACWY control vaccination. The chain links TRBV6-2 or TRBV6-3 to TRBJ2-5; 9 nucleotides match TRBD2. The source of this sequence is an adult in good health. DNA of the CDR3: TGTGCCAGCAGTTACTCGGGGACTAGCTACCAAGAGACCCAGTACTTC. Encoded protein: CASSYSGTSYQETQYF.